This TCR beta chain was obtained from a study of T cell repertoires in cytomegalovirus infection. At the level of the study: Based on public TCR beta signatures, there were indications of CMV infection and of a matching HLA type.

Whole-study findings and limits: Carriers of CMV plus the relevant HLA were identified by cumulative public TCR beta family frequency. CMV-specific TCR beta clonotypes restricted by HLA-C were the ones dominating the ex vivo response.

Germline CDR1 is LNHDA and CDR2 is SQIVND (reference sequence). This CDR3 region has 16 residues. The V gene end was trimmed by 4 bases and the J gene end by 4 bases; junction bases not matched to a gene: 7. MiXCR, applied by TCRdb to the reads, yields one record per CDR3 protein. The table has 200,000 or so distinct CDR3 sequences, 28% seen once. This clonotype was observed at least ten times. Its antigen is undetermined. This TCR derives from a human donor in good health (CMV status not recorded). Some clones in this sample may be carry-over from other donors' samples. Sequencing used PBMCs. The rearrangement uses TRBV19 and TRBJ2-2; the match to TRBD1 covers 9 bases. The CDR3 protein is CASSRGGQGSTGELFF. As DNA, the CDR3 is TGTGCCAGTAGTAGGGGAGGACAGGGGAGCACCGGGGAGCTGTTTTTT. The whole variable domain, filled in from reference TRBV19 and TRBJ2-2, reads DGGITQSPKYLFRKEGQNVTLSCEQNLNHDAMYWYRQDPGQGLRLIYYSQIVNDFQKGDIAEGYSVSREKKESFPLTVTSAQKNPTAFYLCASSRGGQGSTGELFFGEGSRLTVL.